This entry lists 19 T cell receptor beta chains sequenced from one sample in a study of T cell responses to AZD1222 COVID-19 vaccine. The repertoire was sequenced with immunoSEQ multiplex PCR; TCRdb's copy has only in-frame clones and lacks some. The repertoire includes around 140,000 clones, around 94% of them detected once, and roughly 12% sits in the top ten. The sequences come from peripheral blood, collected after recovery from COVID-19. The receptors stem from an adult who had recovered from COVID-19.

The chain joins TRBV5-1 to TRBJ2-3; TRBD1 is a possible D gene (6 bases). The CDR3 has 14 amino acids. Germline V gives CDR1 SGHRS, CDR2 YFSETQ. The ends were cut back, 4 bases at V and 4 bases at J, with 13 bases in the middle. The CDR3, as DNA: TGCGCCAGCAGCCCACAGGGTCCTCCAGATACGCAGTATTTT. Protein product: CASSPQGPPDTQYF. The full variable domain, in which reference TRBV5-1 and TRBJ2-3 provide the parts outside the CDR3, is KAGVTQTPRYLIKTRGQQVTLSCSPISGHRSVSWYQQTPGQGLQFLFEYFSETQRNKGNFPGRFSGRQFSNSRSEMNVSTLELGDSALYLCASSPQGPPDTQYFGPGTRLTVL.

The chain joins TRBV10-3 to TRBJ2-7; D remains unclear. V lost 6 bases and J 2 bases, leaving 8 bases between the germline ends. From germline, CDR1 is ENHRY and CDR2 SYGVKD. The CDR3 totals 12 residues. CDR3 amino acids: CAIRDQAYEQYF. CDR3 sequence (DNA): TGTGCCATCAGGGACCAGGCCTACGAGCAGTACTTC.

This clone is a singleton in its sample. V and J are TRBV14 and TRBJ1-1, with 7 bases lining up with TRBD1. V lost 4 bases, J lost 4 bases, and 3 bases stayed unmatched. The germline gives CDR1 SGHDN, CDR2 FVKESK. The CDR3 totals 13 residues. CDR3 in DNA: TGTGCCAGCAGCCGACAGGGAGGCACTGAAGCTTTCTTT. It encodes CASSRQGGTEAFF.

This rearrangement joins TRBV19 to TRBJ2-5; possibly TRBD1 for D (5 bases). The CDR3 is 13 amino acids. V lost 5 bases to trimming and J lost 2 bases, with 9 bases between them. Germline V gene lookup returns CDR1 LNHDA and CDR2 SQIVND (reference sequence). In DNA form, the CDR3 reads TGTGCCAGTAGTTTGCAGGGTCAAGAGACCCAGTACTTC. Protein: CASSLQGQETQYF.

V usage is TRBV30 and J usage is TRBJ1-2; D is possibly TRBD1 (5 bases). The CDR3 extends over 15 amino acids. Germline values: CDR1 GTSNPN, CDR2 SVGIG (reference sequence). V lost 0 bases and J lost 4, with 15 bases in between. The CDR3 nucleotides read TGTGCCTGGAGTGTAGGGTTGGACGGGACCTATGGCTACACCTTC. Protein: CAWSVGLDGTYGYTF.

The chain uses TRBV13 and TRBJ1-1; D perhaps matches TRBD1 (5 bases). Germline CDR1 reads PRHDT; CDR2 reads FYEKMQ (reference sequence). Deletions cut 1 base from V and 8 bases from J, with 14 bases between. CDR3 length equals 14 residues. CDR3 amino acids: CASSLAGATGEAFF. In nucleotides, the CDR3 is TGTGCCAGCAGCTTAGCTGGGGCAACGGGCGAAGCTTTCTTT.

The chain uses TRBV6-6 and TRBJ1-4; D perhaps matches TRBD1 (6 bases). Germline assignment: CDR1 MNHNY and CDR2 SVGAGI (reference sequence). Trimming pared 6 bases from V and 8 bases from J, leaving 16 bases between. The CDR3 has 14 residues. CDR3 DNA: TGTGCCAGCAGCCCCCGATCCCAGGGGGAAAAACTGTTTTTT. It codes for CASSPRSQGEKLFF.

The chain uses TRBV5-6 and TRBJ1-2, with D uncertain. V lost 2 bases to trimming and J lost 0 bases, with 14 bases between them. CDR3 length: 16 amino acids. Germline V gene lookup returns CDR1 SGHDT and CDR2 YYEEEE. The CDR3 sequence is CASSLFYRASNYGYTF. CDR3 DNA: TGTGCCAGCAGCTTATTTTACCGCGCTTCTAACTATGGCTACACCTTC.

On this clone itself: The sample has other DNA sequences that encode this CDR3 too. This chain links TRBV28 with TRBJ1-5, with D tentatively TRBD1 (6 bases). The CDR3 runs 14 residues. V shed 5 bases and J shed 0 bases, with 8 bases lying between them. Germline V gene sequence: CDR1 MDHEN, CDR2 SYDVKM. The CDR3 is CASSLGGSNQPQHF. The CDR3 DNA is TGTGCCAGCAGTCTAGGGGGTAGCAATCAGCCCCAGCATTTT.

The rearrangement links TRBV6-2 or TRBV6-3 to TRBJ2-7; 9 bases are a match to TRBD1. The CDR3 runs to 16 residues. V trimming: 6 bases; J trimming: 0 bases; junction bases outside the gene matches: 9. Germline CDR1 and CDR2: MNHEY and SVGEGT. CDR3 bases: TGTGCCAGCAGCCCTACCGGGACAGGGTACTCCTACGAGCAGTACTTC. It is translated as CASSPTGTGYSYEQYF.

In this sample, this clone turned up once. Here the CDR3 reads CASSLEKLLDTEAFF. The CDR3, as DNA: TGCGCCAGCAGCTTGGAAAAGCTTTTGGACACTGAAGCTTTCTTT. This chain uses TRBV5-1 with TRBJ1-1; no definite D call. V was trimmed by 0 bases and J by 3 bases, leaving 12 bases between them. Looked up from germline, CDR1 is SGHRS and CDR2 is YFSETQ. This CDR3 has 15 amino acids.

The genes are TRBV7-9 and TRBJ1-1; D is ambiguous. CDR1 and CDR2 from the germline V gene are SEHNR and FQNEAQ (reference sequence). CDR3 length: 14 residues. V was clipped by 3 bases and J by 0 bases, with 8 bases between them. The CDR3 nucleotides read TGTGCCAGCAGCTTCCGAGGGATGAACACTGAAGCTTTCTTT. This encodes CASSFRGMNTEAFF.

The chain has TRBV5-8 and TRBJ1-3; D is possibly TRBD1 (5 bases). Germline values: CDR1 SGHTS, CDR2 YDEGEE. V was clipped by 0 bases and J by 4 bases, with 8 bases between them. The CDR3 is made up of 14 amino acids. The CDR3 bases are TGTGCCAGCAGCTTGGCAGGGAAAGGAAACACCATATATTTT. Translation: CASSLAGKGNTIYF. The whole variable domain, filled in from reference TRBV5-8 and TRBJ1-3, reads EAGVTQSPTHLIKTRGQQATLRCSPISGHTSVYWYQQALGLGLQFLLWYDEGEERNRGNFPPRFSGRQFPNYSSELNVNALELEDSALYLCASSLAGKGNTIYFGEGSWLTVV.

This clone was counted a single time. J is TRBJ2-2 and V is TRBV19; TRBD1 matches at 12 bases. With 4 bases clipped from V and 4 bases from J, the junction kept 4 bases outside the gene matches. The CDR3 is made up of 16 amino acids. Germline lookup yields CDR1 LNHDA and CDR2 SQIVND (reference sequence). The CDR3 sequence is CASSTGTGGPTGELFF. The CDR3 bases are TGTGCCAGTAGTACAGGGACAGGGGGCCCCACCGGGGAGCTGTTTTTT.

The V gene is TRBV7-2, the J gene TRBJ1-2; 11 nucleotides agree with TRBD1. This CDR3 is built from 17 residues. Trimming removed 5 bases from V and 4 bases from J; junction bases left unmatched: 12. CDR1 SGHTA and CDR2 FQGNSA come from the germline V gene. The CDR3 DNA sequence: TGTGCCAGCAGCCCACGGACAGGGGGCACTTCACTCTATGGCTACACCTTC. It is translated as CASSPRTGGTSLYGYTF.

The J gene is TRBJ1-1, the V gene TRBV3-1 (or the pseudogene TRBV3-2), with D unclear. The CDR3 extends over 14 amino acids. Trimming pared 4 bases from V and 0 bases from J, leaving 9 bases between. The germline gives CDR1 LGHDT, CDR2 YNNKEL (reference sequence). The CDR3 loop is CASSPAVLNTEAFF. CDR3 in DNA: TGTGCCAGCAGCCCGGCCGTACTGAACACTGAAGCTTTCTTT.

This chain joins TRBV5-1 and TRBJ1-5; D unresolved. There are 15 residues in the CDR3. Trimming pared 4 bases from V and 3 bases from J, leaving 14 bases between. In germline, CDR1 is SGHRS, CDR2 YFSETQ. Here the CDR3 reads CASSPMGENNQPQHF. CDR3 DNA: TGCGCCAGCAGCCCCATGGGCGAGAACAATCAGCCCCAGCATTTT.

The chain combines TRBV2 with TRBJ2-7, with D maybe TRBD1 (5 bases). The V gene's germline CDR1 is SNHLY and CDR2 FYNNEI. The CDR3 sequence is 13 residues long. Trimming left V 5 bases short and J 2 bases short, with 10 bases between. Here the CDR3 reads CASSPDSPYEQYF. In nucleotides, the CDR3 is TGTGCCAGCAGTCCAGACAGCCCCTACGAGCAGTACTTC.

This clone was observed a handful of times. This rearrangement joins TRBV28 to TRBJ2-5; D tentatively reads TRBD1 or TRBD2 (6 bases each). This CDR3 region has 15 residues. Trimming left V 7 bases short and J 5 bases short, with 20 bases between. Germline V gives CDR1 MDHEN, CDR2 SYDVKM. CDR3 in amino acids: CASTPWGETGETQYF. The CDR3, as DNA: TGTGCCAGCACCCCCTGGGGGGAAACAGGGGAGACCCAGTACTTC.